Listed here are 24 T cell receptor beta chains from one sample, sequenced in a study of beta chain features in type 1 diabetes. As every portion of the isolated RNA was reverse transcribed, the sequencing read expressed TCRB transcripts. Some clones are missing from TCRdb's copy, which holds only in-frame ones; the method was immunoSEQ multiplex PCR. Here the sample spans approximately 60,000 clones, roughly half being singletons. Whole-study findings and limits: Type 1 diabetes patients showed a moderate but significant shortening of TCRB CDR3s in all four CD4+ subsets.

These TCRs are of unknown antigen specificity. Sequenced sample: Tregs from blood. The receptor source for this set is a woman aged 40 to 50 with type 1 diabetes.

For this clone: Relative to the germline gene, one junction end is altered; a read error may explain this. The chain has TRBV19 and TRBJ1-1, with 9 positions matching TRBD1. The CDR3 loop spans 14 amino acids. Germline V gives CDR1 LNHDA, CDR2 SQIVND (reference sequence). The CDR3 DNA sequence: TGTGCCAGTAGTGGACAGGGGAGGATCACTGAAGCTTCCTTT. Its translation: CASSGQGRITEASF.

This clone was detected a few times. J is TRBJ1-6 and V is TRBV4-2, with 8 bases aligning to TRBD1. V lost 0 bases to trimming and J lost 7 bases; unmatched junction nucleotides: 2. CDR1 and CDR2 (germline): LGHNA, YNFKEQ. This CDR3 comprises 15 residues. In DNA form, the CDR3 reads TGTGCCAGCAGCCAAGATCGACAGGGGAATTCACCCCTCCACTTT. It encodes CASSQDRQGNSPLHF.

The J gene is TRBJ2-1, the V gene TRBV2; TRBD2 matches 8 bases. V trimming: 6 bases; J trimming: 15 bases; junction bases outside the gene matches: 10. Germline V gene data show CDR1 as SNHLY and CDR2 as FYNNEI. The CDR3 has 12 amino acids. CDR3 region: CASSSGGPRLFF. CDR3 DNA sequence: TGTGCCAGCAGCAGCGGGGGCCCCCGGTTGTTCTTC.

This clone appeared a single time. The CDR3 DNA follows: TGTGCCAGCAGCTTGCTGGGGGCCGGGAACACTGAAGCTTTCTTT. Amino acids: CASSLLGAGNTEAFF. The V call is TRBV5-6, the J call TRBJ1-1; possible D gene TRBD1, 6 bases. The germline CDR1 and CDR2 sequences are SGHDT and YYEEEE. The CDR3 loop spans 15 amino acids. The V and J ends lost 1 base and 1 base respectively, with 11 bases between them.

The DNA of the CDR3 is TGCGCCAGCCGAAGGGAAGGGGTTGGGGTCAATGAGCAGTTCTTC. Amino acid sequence: CASRREGVGVNEQFF. V usage is TRBV5-1 and J usage is TRBJ2-1; D might be TRBD1 (5 bases). The CDR3 is 15 amino acids. CDR1 and CDR2 from the germline V gene are SGHRS and YFSETQ. V shed 7 bases and J shed 6 bases, with 20 bases lying between them. The full variable domain, rest sourced from reference TRBV5-1 and TRBJ2-1, is KAGVTQTPRYLIKTRGQQVTLSCSPISGHRSVSWYQQTPGQGLQFLFEYFSETQRNKGNFPGRFSGRQFSNSRSEMNVSTLELGDSALYLCASRREGVGVNEQFFGPGTRLTVL.

V is TRBV6-5 and J is TRBJ2-7, with D possibly being TRBD2 (5 bases). V lost 6 bases and J lost 7, with 16 bases in between. The germline V gene encodes CDR1 MNHEY and CDR2 SVGAGI. The CDR3 is 13 residues long. For the CDR3, the DNA is TGTGCCAGCAGAAAGAGGTCCAGAGGGGAGCAGTACTTC. Amino acids: CASRKRSRGEQYF.

The CDR3 DNA reads TGTGCCACCAGCAGAGGGGACAGGGGGGGCGAGCAGTACTTC. This translates into CATSRGDRGGEQYF. V usage is TRBV15 and J usage is TRBJ2-7; TRBD1 matches 11 bases. Losses at the gene ends were 1 base for V and 6 bases for J; bases not matched to a gene: 2. The CDR3 has 14 residues. Germline-derived CDR1 and CDR2 are LNHNV and YYDKDF (reference sequence).

The rearrangement uses TRBV27 and TRBJ2-5, with TRBD2 identical over 14 bases. The CDR3 has 18 residues. J was trimmed by 5 bases and V by 5 bases; bases with no gene match: 13. The germline gives CDR1 MNHEY, CDR2 SMNVEV (reference sequence). CDR3 DNA: TGTGCCAGCAGTCTTTTCTCCGGGACTAGCGGGAGTAGCGAGACCCAGTACTTC. Its protein product is CASSLFSGTSGSSETQYF.

The rearrangement links TRBV7-2 to TRBJ2-7; 7 bases agree with TRBD1. This CDR3 contains 15 residues. After removal of 1 base from V and 0 bases from J, the junction contained 3 bases not matched to a gene. Germline V gives CDR1 SGHTA, CDR2 FQGNSA. The CDR3 here is CASSLGQGISYEQYF. DNA of the CDR3: TGTGCCAGCAGCTTAGGACAGGGCATCTCCTACGAGCAGTACTTC. The variable domain in full, with the rest retrieved from reference TRBV7-2 and TRBJ2-7, is GAGVSQSPSNKVTEKGKDVELRCDPISGHTALYWYRQSLGQGLEFLIYFQGNSAPDKSGLPSDRFSAERTGGSVSTLTIQRTQQEDSAVYLCASSLGQGISYEQYFGPGTRLTVT.

The gene calls are TRBV28 and TRBJ1-1; TRBD1 matches 7 bases. The CDR3 is made up of 14 amino acids. Trimming at V came to 6 bases and at J to 0 bases, leaving 4 bases not matched to a gene. Germline loops: CDR1 MDHEN, CDR2 SYDVKM. CDR3: CASSAQGMNTEAFF. CDR3 DNA sequence: TGTGCCAGCAGCGCACAGGGGATGAACACTGAAGCTTTCTTT. The whole variable domain, filled in from reference TRBV28 and TRBJ1-1, reads DVKVTQSSRYLVKRTGEKVFLECVQDMDHENMFWYRQDPGLGLRLIYFSYDVKMKEKGDIPEGYSVSREKKERFSLILESASTNQTSMYLCASSAQGMNTEAFFGQGTRLTVV.

The rearrangement uses TRBV4-1 and TRBJ2-7; maybe TRBD1 (5 bases). Germline lookup yields CDR1 MGHRA and CDR2 YSYEKL. This CDR3 comprises 15 residues. Trimming took 0 bases from V and 7 from J, leaving 16 bases between them. CDR3: CASSQERQGFREQYF. The CDR3, as DNA: TGCGCCAGCAGCCAAGAGCGGCAGGGCTTTCGGGAGCAGTACTTC.

The chain is built from TRBV18 and TRBJ1-5; D not resolved. Between the trimmed V and J ends, which lost 3 bases and 3 bases, there was a span of 9 bases. This CDR3 is 14 amino acids long. Germline-derived CDR1 and CDR2 are KGHSH and LQKENI. The CDR3 region is CASSPYRDNQPQHF. The CDR3 DNA reads TGTGCCAGCTCACCTTATAGAGACAATCAGCCCCAGCATTTT. The full variable domain, completed using reference TRBV18 and TRBJ1-5, is NAGVMQNPRHLVRRRGQEARLRCSPMKGHSHVYWYRQLPEEGLKFMVYLQKENIIDESGMPKERFSAEFPKEGPSILRIQQVVRGDSAAYFCASSPYRDNQPQHFGDGTRLSIL.

The sample holds a few counts of this clone. The chain has TRBV4-1 and TRBJ1-1; no definite D call. V lost 2 bases, J lost 1 base, and 11 bases lay in between. Germline V lookup: CDR1 MGHRA, CDR2 YSYEKL. The CDR3 loop spans 15 amino acids. CDR3 amino acids: CASSQPPRGNTEAFF. CDR3 bases: TGCGCCAGCAGCCAACCCCCTCGGGGGAACACTGAAGCTTTCTTT.

The chain has TRBV7-2 and TRBJ2-1; the match to TRBD2 covers 11 bases. V shed 2 bases and J 1 base; nucleotides not matched to a gene: 7. This CDR3 region has 18 residues. Per the germline V gene, CDR1 is SGHTA and CDR2 is FQGNSA. CDR3: CASSLTGTSGGSYNEQFF. The DNA for the CDR3 is TGTGCCAGCAGCTTAACCGGGACTAGCGGAGGGTCCTACAATGAGCAGTTCTTC.

The rearrangement uses TRBV4-3 and TRBJ1-5; D is unclear. From germline, CDR1 is LGHNA and CDR2 YSLEER. The CDR3 has 14 amino acids. With 0 bases removed from V and 4 bases from J, the gap between germline ends came to 7 bases. The CDR3 bases are TGCGCCAGCAGCCAAGAGCCCGGGAATCAGCCCCAGCATTTT. Protein: CASSQEPGNQPQHF.

This clone occurred many times. The chain carries TRBV10-3 and TRBJ2-3; 10 positions agree with TRBD2. The junction had 6 bases not matched to a gene; V was cut back by 6 bases and J by 0 bases. The CDR3 loop spans 16 amino acids. Germline lookup yields CDR1 ENHRY and CDR2 SYGVKD. This CDR3 reads CAISGLADPSTDTQYF. CDR3 nucleotide sequence: TGTGCCATCAGCGGACTAGCGGACCCGAGCACAGATACGCAGTATTTT.

This clone is medium-sized (0.01 to 0.1%) within its sample. The chain joins TRBV10-3 to TRBJ2-1; D unresolved. V dropped 4 bases and J dropped 10 bases, with 8 bases sitting between them. Germline values: CDR1 ENHRY, CDR2 SYGVKD. The CDR3 has 11 amino acids. The CDR3 is CAISGGIEQFF. The DNA for the CDR3 is TGTGCCATCAGTGGCGGCATCGAGCAGTTCTTC.

This chain connects TRBV13 to TRBJ2-2, with a tentative D call TRBD2 (5 bases). Trimming shortened V by 0 bases and J by 9 bases, and 8 bases separated the two germline ends. The CDR3 is 13 amino acids. From germline, CDR1 is PRHDT and CDR2 FYEKMQ (reference sequence). In DNA, the CDR3 is TGTGCCAGCAGCTTAGGCCGGGGAAGGGAGCTGTTTTTT. It encodes CASSLGRGRELFF.

The rearrangement links TRBV27 to TRBJ1-2; D may be TRBD1 (5 bases). V was pared by 5 bases and J by 8 bases, with 12 bases between. CDR3 length: 12 amino acids. The germline V gene has CDR1 MNHEY and CDR2 SMNVEV (reference sequence). This CDR3 reads CASSARGSGYTF. The CDR3 nucleotides are TGTGCCAGCAGTGCAAGGGGTTCGGGCTACACCTTC.

The chain couples TRBV2 to TRBJ2-2, with a weak D call TRBD2 (6 bases). The germline CDR1 and CDR2 sequences are SNHLY and FYNNEI. Deletions cut 8 bases from V and 1 base from J, with 11 bases between. CDR3 length: 14 amino acids. This CDR3 is CASLRRENTGELFF. The CDR3 bases are TGTGCCAGCCTCCGGCGGGAGAACACCGGGGAGCTGTTTTTT.

The chain combines TRBV7-8 with TRBJ1-2, with D hard to call. Looked up from germline, CDR1 is SGHVS and CDR2 is FQNEAQ. The CDR3 loop spans 13 amino acids. The ends were cut back, 1 base at V and 7 bases at J, with 10 bases in the middle. The CDR3 protein is CASSLVGGVGYTF. The CDR3 DNA reads TGTGCCAGCAGCTTAGTCGGCGGGGTTGGCTACACCTTC.

V is TRBV7-2 and J is TRBJ2-3; 9 positions match TRBD2. V shed 3 bases, J shed 4 bases, and the junction held 5 bases outside the gene matches. The CDR3 loop spans 15 amino acids. Germline V gene sequence: CDR1 SGHTA, CDR2 FQGNSA. The CDR3 nucleotides read TGTGCCAGCAGCTTCGGCGGGGGGGGGTCAGATACGCAGTATTTT. Translated: CASSFGGGGSDTQYF.

V usage is TRBV27 and J usage is TRBJ1-1; 7 bases are shared with TRBD1. CDR3 length: 13 residues. Germline assignment: CDR1 MNHEY and CDR2 SMNVEV (reference sequence). The J segment lost 4 bases and the V segment lost 6 bases, leaving 5 bases of the junction unmatched. DNA for the CDR3: TGTGCCAGCAGCCCTAACAGGGGCACTGAAGCTTTCTTT. This gives the protein CASSPNRGTEAFF.

This clone has more than one count but fewer than ten. The V call is TRBV28, the J call TRBJ2-6, with D maybe TRBD1 (6 bases). The CDR3 contains 15 residues. Germline loops: CDR1 MDHEN, CDR2 SYDVKM. V was shortened by 6 bases and J by 3 bases, with 12 bases between the two germline ends. The CDR3 here is CASSLTGFGANVLTF. DNA for the CDR3: TGTGCCAGCAGCCTTACAGGGTTTGGGGCCAACGTCCTGACTTTC.